One and the same sample provided the 28 T cell receptor beta chains below, sequenced in a study of identical twins. TCRdb re-analysed the 5' RACE reads in MiXCR, keeping a single row per CDR3 protein. The table lists some 500,000 distinct CDR3 sequences, approximately 15% of them singletons. This sample was also put to use in a study of yellow fever vaccine responses in identical twins.

Sequenced: CD4+ T cells sorted from blood. Every receptor here comes from a woman younger than 30 in good health.

The chain uses TRBV18 and TRBJ2-6; TRBD1 might be the D (6 bases). The CDR3 totals 15 residues. Germline CDR1 reads KGHSH; CDR2 reads LQKENI. V was clipped by 6 bases and J by 4 bases, with 13 bases between them. The CDR3 DNA reads TGTGCCAGCTCTGCCCCAGGGGTAGGGGCCAACGTCCTGACTTTC. Its protein product is CASSAPGVGANVLTF. Full variable domain (missing parts from reference TRBV18 and TRBJ2-6): NAGVMQNPRHLVRRRGQEARLRCSPMKGHSHVYWYRQLPEEGLKFMVYLQKENIIDESGMPKERFSAEFPKEGPSILRIQQVVRGDSAAYFCASSAPGVGANVLTFGAGSRLTVL.

This clonotype was seen a few times. The CDR3 sequence is CSARDRGHTGELFF. CDR3 DNA sequence: TGCAGTGCTAGAGATAGGGGCCACACCGGGGAGCTGTTTTTT. The chain has TRBV20-1 and TRBJ2-2, with a tentative D call TRBD1 (5 bases). V lost 0 bases to trimming and J lost 3 bases, with 8 bases between them. Germline CDR1 DFQATT, CDR2 SNEGSKA (reference sequence). This CDR3 region has 14 residues.

The genes are TRBV24-1 and TRBJ2-7; 7 nucleotides line up with TRBD1. The CDR3 has 16 residues. V dropped 2 bases and J dropped 0; count of bases not matched to a gene: 6. In germline, CDR1 is KGHDR, CDR2 SFDVKD. The CDR3, as DNA: TGTGCCACCAGTGATTCATCGGGACAGAGCTCCTACGAGCAGTACTTC. Amino acids: CATSDSSGQSSYEQYF.

This clonotype has only a few counts. This chain joins TRBV12-5 and TRBJ2-5, with a possible D match to TRBD2 (6 bases). Trimming took off 6 bases at V and 1 base at J, with 12 bases between the two ends. CDR3 length equals 14 residues. CDR1 is LGHNT, CDR2 FRNRAP, per germline. The CDR3 DNA reads TGTGCTAGTGGCCCAGGGACTGGCCAAGAGACCCAGTACTTC. Protein sequence: CASGPGTGQETQYF.

The chain recombines TRBV15 with TRBJ2-7, with a tentative D call TRBD2 (5 bases). The V and J ends lost 1 base and 3 bases respectively, with 13 bases between them. There are 15 residues in the CDR3. In germline, CDR1 is LNHNV, CDR2 YYDKDF (reference sequence). The CDR3 sequence is CATSRVGAGNYEQYF. The CDR3 coding sequence is TGTGCCACCAGCAGAGTGGGAGCCGGGAACTACGAGCAGTACTTC.

This CDR3 is CASSLNIGYTF. CDR3 DNA sequence: TGTGCCAGCAGCCTAAATATAGGCTACACCTTC. The chain links TRBV5-5 to TRBJ1-2; D is undetermined. V was shortened by 4 bases and J by 8 bases, with 9 bases between the two germline ends. The CDR3 consists of 11 residues. Germline V gene sequence: CDR1 SGHKS, CDR2 YYEKEE (reference sequence).

The rearrangement joins TRBV28 to TRBJ2-1; D remains unclear. V shed 2 bases and J shed 2 bases, with 10 bases lying between them. This CDR3 region has 15 residues. Germline-derived CDR1 and CDR2 are MDHEN and SYDVKM. Here the CDR3 DNA reads TGTGCCAGCAGTTTAGGGCAGGTAGCCTACAATGAGCAGTTCTTC. Protein: CASSLGQVAYNEQFF.

The sample holds a few counts of this clonotype. The DNA is omitted, as the CDR3 cannot be located on it reliably, and the CDR3 follows TCRdb's listing. This sequence joins TRBV7-2 and TRBJ2-2; TRBD2, the table's D call, was not compared with the DNA. The CDR3 sequence runs 17 residues, both termini included. CDR1 and CDR2 from the germline V gene are SGHTA and FQGNSA. CDR3: CASSTTSGSEPGELFFF.

This clonotype was counted only a few times. The chain couples TRBV4-1 to TRBJ2-1; 8 nucleotides align to TRBD2. V was clipped by 6 bases and J by 2 bases; unmatched bases: 9. The germline V gene has CDR1 MGHRA and CDR2 YSYEKL. The CDR3 is made up of 16 amino acids. CDR3 nucleotide sequence: TGCGCCAGCAGAAACCCCCTCGGGGGGGCCTACAATGAGCAGTTCTTC. Its protein is CASRNPLGGAYNEQFF.

The rearrangement links TRBV10-3 to TRBJ1-6; TRBD1 matches 9 bases. The CDR3 has 13 amino acids. Trimming took 7 bases from V and 9 from J; bases not matched to a gene: 4. Germline V gene sequence: CDR1 ENHRY, CDR2 SYGVKD. In nucleotides, the CDR3 is TGTGCCATCACGACAGGGGGACGTTCACCCCTCCACTTT. Amino acids: CAITTGGRSPLHF.

This clonotype was detected many times. V and J are TRBV24-1 and TRBJ2-7; 7 nucleotides match TRBD1. The V gene end was trimmed by 6 bases and the J gene end by 0 bases; junction bases not matched to a gene: 7. Germline V gene lookup returns CDR1 KGHDR and CDR2 SFDVKD. This CDR3 has 15 residues. The CDR3 reads CATSPTGTASYEQYF. In nucleotides, the CDR3 is TGTGCCACCAGTCCAACCGGGACAGCCTCCTACGAGCAGTACTTC.

A few counts support this clonotype. V and J are TRBV4-3 and TRBJ1-1; TRBD1 matches at 7 bases. CDR1 is LGHNA, CDR2 YSLEER, per germline. The CDR3 totals 15 residues. The V segment lost 1 base and the J segment 4 bases; nucleotides outside the gene matches: 6. The CDR3 nucleotides read TGCGCCAGCAGCCAAGGGTCAACAGGGGCCACTGAAGCTTTCTTT. Its protein product is CASSQGSTGATEAFF.

This clonotype appeared a few times. The gene calls are TRBV10-3 and TRBJ2-1; D perhaps matches TRBD2 (5 bases). V shed 6 bases and J shed 3 bases, with 6 bases lying between them. In germline, CDR1 is ENHRY, CDR2 SYGVKD. This CDR3 region has 12 residues. The CDR3 loop is CAIRDYYNEQFF. The CDR3 DNA sequence: TGTGCCATCAGAGACTACTACAATGAGCAGTTCTTC.

This clonotype came up a few times. The V gene is TRBV11-2, the J gene TRBJ2-2, with TRBD2 matching 7 bases. V shed 5 bases, J shed 2 bases, and the junction held 11 bases outside the gene matches. CDR3 size: 17 residues. Germline CDR1 and CDR2: SGHAT and FQNNGV. The CDR3 is CASSRLGGAGNTGELFF. The DNA for the CDR3 is TGTGCCAGCAGCCGCCTGGGGGGAGCGGGAAACACCGGGGAGCTGTTTTTT.

This clonotype appeared many times. V and J are TRBV12-3 or TRBV12-4 and TRBJ1-5, with D hard to call. Between the trimmed V and J ends, which lost 6 bases and 0 bases, there was a span of 12 bases. The CDR3 runs 15 residues. The CDR3 loop is CASSPPGSSNQPQHF. In nucleotides, the CDR3 is TGTGCCAGCAGCCCCCCGGGGAGTAGCAATCAGCCCCAGCATTTT.

The chain links TRBV6-5 to TRBJ2-1, with D perhaps TRBD1 or TRBD2 (5 bases each). Trimming took 2 bases from V and 5 from J, leaving 13 bases between them. The CDR3 loop spans 15 amino acids. Germline values: CDR1 MNHEY, CDR2 SVGAGI. CDR3 sequence (DNA): TGTGCCAGCAGTTACAGAGGGGTGGTAAACAATGAGCAGTTCTTC. Translating it yields CASSYRGVVNNEQFF.

This clonotype was observed a few times. This sequence joins TRBV3-1 and TRBJ2-5; perhaps TRBD2 as D (7 bases). Per germline, CDR1 LGHDT and CDR2 YNNKEL (reference sequence). Trimming pared 0 bases from V and 7 bases from J, leaving 18 bases between. The CDR3 is made up of 16 amino acids. The chain's CDR3 is CASSQEGGGPWGTQYF. The DNA of the CDR3 is TGTGCCAGCAGCCAAGAGGGAGGGGGGCCCTGGGGGACCCAGTACTTC.

This clonotype was seen more than once but under ten times. The chain employs TRBV15 and TRBJ2-7, with 14 nucleotides matching TRBD2. This CDR3 has 15 residues. Trimming at V came to 3 bases and at J to 3 bases, leaving 1 base not matched to a gene. Germline V lookup: CDR1 LNHNV, CDR2 YYDKDF (reference sequence). CDR3 nucleotide sequence: TGTGCCACCAGCAGCGGGACTAGCGGGAGCTACGAGCAGTACTTC. Translating it yields CATSSGTSGSYEQYF.

This clonotype was seen ten or more times. The rearrangement joins TRBV20-1 to TRBJ2-1, with unresolved D. The germline V and J ends were trimmed by 3 bases and 7 bases, with 10 bases remaining between them. The CDR3 loop spans 12 amino acids. The V gene's germline CDR1 is DFQATT and CDR2 SNEGSKA (reference sequence). The CDR3 spells CSASQLLNEQFF. The CDR3 DNA is TGCAGTGCTAGCCAACTCCTTAATGAGCAGTTCTTC.

This clonotype appeared a few times. The chain uses TRBV29-1 and TRBJ2-3; unclear D gene. Trimming stripped 4 bases from V and 4 bases from J, with 9 bases between. CDR3 length equals 12 residues. Germline values: CDR1 SQVTM, CDR2 ANQGSEA. The CDR3 spells CSVGWAPDTQYF. The CDR3, as DNA: TGCAGCGTTGGCTGGGCCCCAGATACGCAGTATTTT.

This clonotype was recorded a few times. CDR3 amino acids: CSARADLVGIPYNEQFF. The CDR3 bases are TGCAGTGCTAGAGCCGACTTGGTTGGCATCCCCTACAATGAGCAGTTCTTC. This chain joins TRBV20-1 and TRBJ2-1; D unclear. CDR1 and CDR2 from the germline V gene are DFQATT and SNEGSKA (reference sequence). This CDR3 contains 17 residues. Deletions cut 1 base from V and 2 bases from J, with 18 bases between.

The V gene is TRBV7-2, the J gene TRBJ2-7; TRBD2 matches at 7 bases. J gave up 9 bases and V 10 bases, and 12 bases lay outside the gene matches. The CDR3 runs 12 residues. The germline V gene encodes CDR1 SGHTA and CDR2 FQGNSA. For the CDR3, the DNA is TGTGCCACTGGGCGCGGGAGTATAGTGCAGTACTTC. Protein sequence: CATGRGSIVQYF.

This clonotype has a handful of counts. The chain employs TRBV28 and TRBJ2-7, with D tentatively TRBD2 (5 bases). CDR1 and CDR2 (germline): MDHEN, SYDVKM. Trimming pared 2 bases from V and 5 bases from J, leaving 13 bases between. This CDR3 has 14 amino acids. CDR3 nucleotides: TGTGCCAGCAGTTTAAGTGGGAGTAGAAACGAGCAGTACTTC. It is translated as CASSLSGSRNEQYF.

Only a few counts were recorded for this clonotype. The chain has TRBV6-5 and TRBJ1-1; perhaps TRBD1 as D (5 bases). The CDR3 has 17 amino acids. Trimming removed 0 bases at V and 4 bases at J, with 18 bases between. Germline V gene lookup returns CDR1 MNHEY and CDR2 SVGAGI. In DNA, the CDR3 is TGTGCCAGCAGTTACTCGACTATCCTGGGGGGAAGCACTGAAGCTTTCTTT. Amino acids: CASSYSTILGGSTEAFF.

This clonotype turned up a few times. The chain couples TRBV20-1 to TRBJ1-2, with 10 positions matching TRBD1. The CDR3 covers 15 residues. The junction had 10 bases not matched to a gene; V was cut back by 5 bases and J by 4 bases. Germline V lookup: CDR1 DFQATT, CDR2 SNEGSKA (reference sequence). CDR3 residues: CSADSGDRGGYGYTF. The CDR3 coding sequence is TGCAGTGCTGACTCCGGGGACAGGGGCGGCTATGGCTACACCTTC.

This clonotype was seen many times. This chain joins TRBV29-1 and TRBJ2-1; the match to TRBD2 covers 8 bases. CDR3 size: 14 residues. Germline V gene data show CDR1 as SQVTM and CDR2 as ANQGSEA. Unmatched junction bases numbered 7, after V lost 3 bases and J lost 6 bases. The CDR3 sequence is CSVDSGGRGNEQFF. DNA of the CDR3: TGCAGCGTTGATTCGGGGGGGCGAGGCAATGAGCAGTTCTTC.

This chain joins TRBV30 and TRBJ2-1, with TRBD1 as a possible D gene (5 bases). The germline V gene encodes CDR1 GTSNPN and CDR2 SVGIG (reference sequence). CDR3 length: 12 residues. Trimming pared 0 bases from V and 12 bases from J, leaving 12 bases between. CDR3 loop: CAWSVQETPQFF. The CDR3 nucleotides read TGTGCCTGGAGTGTACAGGAGACTCCGCAGTTCTTC.

This clonotype came up a few times. The rearrangement joins TRBV29-1 to TRBJ2-1; 8 nucleotides match TRBD2. Germline V gene lookup returns CDR1 SQVTM and CDR2 ANQGSEA. This CDR3 spans 13 amino acids. J was trimmed by 8 bases and V by 5 bases; bases with no gene match: 8. The CDR3 loop reads CSVKAGDPHEQFF. Here the CDR3 DNA reads TGCAGCGTTAAAGCGGGGGACCCTCATGAGCAGTTCTTC.